The TCR beta chain described here comes from a study of beta chain features in type 1 diabetes. General observations from the study: Among patients with Type 1 diabetes, TCRB CDR3s were moderately but significantly shorter in every one of the four CD4+ subsets. Diminished insertions and augmented deletions at VDJ junctions characterized type 1 diabetes patients.

Using CD45RO/CCR7/CD25/CD127/CD95/CD27, CD4+ naive, central memory, regulatory and stem cell-like memory cells were sorted. This clone was counted many times. Its target is unknown. What was sequenced were expressed TCRB transcripts, since all of the isolated RNA had been reverse transcribed. Measured with immunoSEQ multiplex PCR; TCRdb has only the in-frame clones, and not every one. This sample yields about 930,000 clones, of which under 20% are seen a single time; about 0.02% belongs to the top ten. This CDR3 spans 10 amino acids. The V call is TRBV21-1, the J call TRBJ2-7; the D call in the table, TRBD2, was not verified against the DNA. TRBV21-1 is shown as a pseudogene. The TCR sequence derives from a woman aged 18-29 years in good health. The sample consisted of naive CD4+ T cells from blood. The CDR3 DNA reads as TGTGCCAGCAAGAGCTGCGAGCAGTACTTC. Amino acids: CASKSCEQYF.